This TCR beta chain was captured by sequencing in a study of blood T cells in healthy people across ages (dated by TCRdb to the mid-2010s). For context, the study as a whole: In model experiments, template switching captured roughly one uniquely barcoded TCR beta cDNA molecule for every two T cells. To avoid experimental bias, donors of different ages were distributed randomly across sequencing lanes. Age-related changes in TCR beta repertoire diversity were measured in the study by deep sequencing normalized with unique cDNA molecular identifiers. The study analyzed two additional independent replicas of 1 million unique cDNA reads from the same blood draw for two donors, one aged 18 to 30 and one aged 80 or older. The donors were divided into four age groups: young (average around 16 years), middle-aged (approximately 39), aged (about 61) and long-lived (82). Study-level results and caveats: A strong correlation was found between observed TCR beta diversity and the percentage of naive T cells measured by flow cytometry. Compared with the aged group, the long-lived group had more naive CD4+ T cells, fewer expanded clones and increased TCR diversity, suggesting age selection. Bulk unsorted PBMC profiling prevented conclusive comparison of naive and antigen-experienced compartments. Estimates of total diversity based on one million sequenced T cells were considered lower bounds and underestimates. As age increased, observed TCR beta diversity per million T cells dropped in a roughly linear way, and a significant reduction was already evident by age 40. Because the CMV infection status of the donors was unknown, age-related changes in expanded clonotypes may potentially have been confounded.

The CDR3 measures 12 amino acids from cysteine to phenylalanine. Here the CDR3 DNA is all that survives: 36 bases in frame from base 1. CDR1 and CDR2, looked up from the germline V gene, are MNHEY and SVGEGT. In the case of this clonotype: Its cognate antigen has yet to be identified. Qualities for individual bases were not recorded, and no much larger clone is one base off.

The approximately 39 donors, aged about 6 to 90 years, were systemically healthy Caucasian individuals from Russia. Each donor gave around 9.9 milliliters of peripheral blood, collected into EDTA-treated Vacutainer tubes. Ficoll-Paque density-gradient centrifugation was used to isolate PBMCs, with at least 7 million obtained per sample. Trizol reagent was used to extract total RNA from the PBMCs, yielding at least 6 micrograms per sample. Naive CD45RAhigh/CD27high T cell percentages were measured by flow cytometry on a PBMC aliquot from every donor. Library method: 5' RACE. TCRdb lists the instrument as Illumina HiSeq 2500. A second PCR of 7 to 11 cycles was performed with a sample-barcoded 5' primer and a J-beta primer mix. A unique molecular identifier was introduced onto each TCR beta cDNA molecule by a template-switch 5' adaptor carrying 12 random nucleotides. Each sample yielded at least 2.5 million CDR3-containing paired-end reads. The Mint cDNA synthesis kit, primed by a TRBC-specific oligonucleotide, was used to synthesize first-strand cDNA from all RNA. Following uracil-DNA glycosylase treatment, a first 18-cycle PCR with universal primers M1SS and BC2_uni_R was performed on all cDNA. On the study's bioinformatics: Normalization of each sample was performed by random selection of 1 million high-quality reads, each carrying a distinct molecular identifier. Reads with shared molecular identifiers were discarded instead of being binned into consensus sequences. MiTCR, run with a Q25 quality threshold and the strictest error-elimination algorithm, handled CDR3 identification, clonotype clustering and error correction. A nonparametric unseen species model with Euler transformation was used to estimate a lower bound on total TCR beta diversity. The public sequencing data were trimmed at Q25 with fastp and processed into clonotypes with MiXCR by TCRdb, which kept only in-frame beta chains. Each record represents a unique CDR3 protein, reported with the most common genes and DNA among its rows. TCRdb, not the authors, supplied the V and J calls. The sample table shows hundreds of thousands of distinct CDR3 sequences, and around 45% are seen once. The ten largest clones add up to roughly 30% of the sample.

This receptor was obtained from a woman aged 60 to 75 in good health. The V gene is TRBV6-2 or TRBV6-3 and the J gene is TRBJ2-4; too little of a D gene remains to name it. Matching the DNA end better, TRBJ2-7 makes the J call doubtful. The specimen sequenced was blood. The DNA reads TGTGCCAGCAGTTTCTTTGGGTACGAGCAGTACTTC. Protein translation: CASSFFGYEQYF.